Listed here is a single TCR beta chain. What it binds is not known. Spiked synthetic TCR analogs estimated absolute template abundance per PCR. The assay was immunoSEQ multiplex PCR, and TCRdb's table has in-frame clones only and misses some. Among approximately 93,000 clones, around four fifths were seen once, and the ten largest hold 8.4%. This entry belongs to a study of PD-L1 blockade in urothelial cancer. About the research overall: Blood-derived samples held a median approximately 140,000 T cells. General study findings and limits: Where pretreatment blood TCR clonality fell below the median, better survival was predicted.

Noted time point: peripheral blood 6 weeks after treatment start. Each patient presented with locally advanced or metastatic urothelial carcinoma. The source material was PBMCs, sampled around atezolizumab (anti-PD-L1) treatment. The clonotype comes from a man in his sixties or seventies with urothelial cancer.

The CDR3, as DNA: TGCGCCAGCAGCCAAGAACAGAAGAACACTGAAGCTTTCTTT. Encoded protein: CASSQEQKNTEAFF. The chain employs TRBV4-1 and TRBJ1-1, with no clear D. With 0 bases removed from V and 1 base from J, the gap between germline ends came to 6 bases. Germline V gives CDR1 MGHRA, CDR2 YSYEKL. The CDR3 loop spans 14 amino acids.